This TCR beta chain was recorded in a study of blood T cell repertoires in COVID-19. For the study at large: Sample material is recorded as cDNA or gDNA derived from T cells, B-cell-depleted T cells, or PBMCs.

With 0 bases removed from V and 10 bases from J, the gap between germline ends came to 20 bases. The CDR3 totals 16 residues. Germline CDR1 is SGHNT and CDR2 is YYREEE (reference sequence). Method: immunoSEQ multiplex PCR; TCRdb's copy keeps in-frame clones and lacks some. The data contain about 170,000 clones, around nine tenths of them seen just once; the ten biggest clones take up roughly 3%. This clone was observed a single time. The receptor's source is a man in his 70s with acute or convalescent COVID-19. The genes are TRBV5-4 and TRBJ2-1; TRBD2 might be the D (7 bases). Sample: peripheral blood. Here the CDR3 DNA reads TGTGCCAGCAGCTTGGACCCTTTTCGGGGGGCGTTCGAGCAGTTCTTC. This gives the protein CASSLDPFRGAFEQFF.